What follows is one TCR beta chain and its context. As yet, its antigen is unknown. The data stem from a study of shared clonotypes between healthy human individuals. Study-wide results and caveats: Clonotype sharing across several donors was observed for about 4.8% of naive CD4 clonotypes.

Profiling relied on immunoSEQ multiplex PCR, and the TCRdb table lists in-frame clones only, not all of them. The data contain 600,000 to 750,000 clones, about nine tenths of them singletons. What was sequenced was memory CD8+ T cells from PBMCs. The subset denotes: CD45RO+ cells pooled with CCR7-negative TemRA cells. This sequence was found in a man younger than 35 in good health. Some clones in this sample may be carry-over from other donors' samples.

CDR3 nucleotide sequence: TGTGCAACCGCCCGGGTTGTAGGCACAGATACGCAGTATTTT. Translated, it gives CATARVVGTDTQYF. This chain connects TRBV7-6 to TRBJ2-3; D is undetermined. Germline V gene lookup returns CDR1 SGHVS and CDR2 FNYEAQ. This CDR3 has 14 residues.